These 28 T cell receptor beta chains were all obtained from the same sample, sequenced in a study of OX40 agonist ivuxolimab in advanced cancers. The protocol was immunoSEQ multiplex PCR, while the TCRdb copy is restricted to in-frame clones and leaves out a portion. Here the sample spans more than 35,000 clones, around 84% being singletons. This sample comprised CD4+ or CD8+ T cells sorted from blood, obtained in a trial of the OX40 agonist ivuxolimab. The receptors here all came from an adult with an advanced solid tumor such as melanoma, head and neck, liver or kidney cancer.

The genes are TRBV6-6 and TRBJ2-7; D remains unclear. The CDR3 covers 11 residues. Germline CDR1 MNHNY, CDR2 SVGAGI (reference sequence). V lost 7 bases to trimming and J lost 5 bases, with 9 bases between them. The CDR3 DNA is TGTGCCAGCACCCAGAGCGACGAGCAGTACTTC. Residues: CASTQSDEQYF.

The chain carries TRBV6-1 and TRBJ1-1; the D gene is possibly TRBD1 (5 bases). The CDR3 runs to 13 residues. V lost 0 bases and J 5 bases, leaving 7 bases between the germline ends. Germline assignment: CDR1 MNHNS and CDR2 SASEGT. CDR3 bases: TGTGCCAGCAGTGAAGCATGGGGGACTGAAGCTTTCTTT. Protein sequence: CASSEAWGTEAFF.

This sequence joins TRBV15 and TRBJ1-1; a weak D match, TRBD1 (6 bases). With 3 bases removed from V and 6 bases from J, the gap between germline ends came to 17 bases. The CDR3 runs 15 residues. The germline V gene has CDR1 LNHNV and CDR2 YYDKDF (reference sequence). The DNA for the CDR3 is TGTGCCACCAGCAGGGGGGCCAGTCGAACTCCTGAAGCTTTCTTT. Translating it yields CATSRGASRTPEAFF.

V and J are TRBV6-1 and TRBJ2-7; TRBD2 matches at 11 bases. Trimming cost V 3 bases and J 2 bases; bases outside gene matches: 6. Germline V CDR1 and CDR2: MNHNS, SASEGT. The CDR3 is 16 residues long. CDR3 bases: TGTGCCAGCAGTGATCCCCGACTAGCGGGGACCTACGAGCAGTACTTC. Amino acid sequence: CASSDPRLAGTYEQYF.

V is TRBV7-2 and J is TRBJ1-1; possible D gene TRBD1, 5 bases. V was trimmed by 1 base and J by 10 bases, leaving 16 bases between them. Per the germline V gene, CDR1 is SGHTA and CDR2 is FQGNSA. The CDR3 is made up of 14 amino acids. The CDR3 region has the DNA TGTGCCAGCAGCTTAGAGCGGGGGGTAGGGACAGCTTTCTTT. It specifies CASSLERGVGTAFF.

The J gene is TRBJ1-6, the V gene TRBV7-6; D not resolved. Germline V gene lookup returns CDR1 SGHVS and CDR2 FNYEAQ. The CDR3 length is 16 residues. Trimming shortened V by 1 base and J by 0 bases, and 7 bases separated the two germline ends. The CDR3 nucleotides read TGTGCCAGCAGCTTAGAGGGAAGCTCCTATAATTCACCCCTCCACTTT. Its translation is CASSLEGSSYNSPLHF.

The rearrangement links TRBV2 to TRBJ2-1, with TRBD2 identical over 12 bases. This CDR3 spans 14 amino acids. The germline CDR1 and CDR2 sequences are SNHLY and FYNNEI. Germline trimming cut 4 bases from V and 9 bases from J; bases unmatched to any gene: 4. The CDR3 coding sequence is TGTGCCAGCAGTGCCCTAGCGGGAGGGGCTGAGCAGTTCTTC. It translates to CASSALAGGAEQFF.

Of note for this clone: Sequence at one end of the junction differs from germline and may be a read error. The chain recombines TRBV11-3 with TRBJ2-7; D may be TRBD2 (6 bases). CDR1 and CDR2 from the germline V gene are SGHNT and YENEEA. The CDR3 totals 14 residues. CDR3 DNA: TGTGCCGGCAGCCTCCGGGAGCGGCCCTACGAGCAGTACTTC. Protein: CAGSLRERPYEQYF.

The table lists this clone with a count of one. The rearrangement links TRBV7-2 to TRBJ2-1, with a possible D match to TRBD1 (6 bases). Germline lookup yields CDR1 SGHTA and CDR2 FQGNSA. There are 13 residues in the CDR3. Trimming took 6 bases from V and 2 from J, leaving 8 bases between them. In DNA form, the CDR3 reads TGTGCCAGCAGGGGGGCAACCTACAATGAGCAGTTCTTC. It specifies CASRGATYNEQFF.

This chain uses TRBV2 with TRBJ1-4; D is undetermined. This CDR3 has 14 residues. V lost 2 bases and J 3 bases, leaving 7 bases between the germline ends. The germline V gene has CDR1 SNHLY and CDR2 FYNNEI. CDR3 coding DNA: TGTGCCAGCAGTGAATGGCAGTCTAATGAAAAACTGTTTTTT. This codes for CASSEWQSNEKLFF.

The chain is built from TRBV5-4 and TRBJ1-2; possible D gene TRBD1, 5 bases. Germline lookup yields CDR1 SGHNT and CDR2 YYREEE (reference sequence). CDR3 length: 14 amino acids. Deletions cut 4 bases from V and 4 bases from J, with 14 bases between. This CDR3 is CASSPRGGSYGYTF. Here the CDR3 DNA reads TGTGCCAGCAGCCCGAGGGGAGGCTCCTATGGCTACACCTTC.

The CDR3 sequence is CASSSLRAGGTNTEAFF. CDR3 nucleotide sequence: TGTGCCAGCAGCTCATTGAGGGCAGGGGGGACGAACACTGAAGCTTTCTTT. V usage is TRBV7-8 and J usage is TRBJ1-1, with 7 bases fitting TRBD1. Per germline, CDR1 SGHVS and CDR2 FQNEAQ. The CDR3 runs to 17 residues. After removal of 4 bases from V and 1 base from J, the junction contained 12 bases not matched to a gene.

The chain carries TRBV10-1 and TRBJ1-2, with D tentatively TRBD1 (6 bases). The ends were cut back, 2 bases at V and 4 bases at J, with 17 bases in the middle. Germline loops: CDR1 WNHNN, CDR2 SYGVQD (reference sequence). This CDR3 has 16 amino acids. The CDR3 here is CASSEPTAGAVYGYTF. The CDR3 coding sequence is TGCGCCAGCAGTGAGCCTACCGCAGGGGCAGTCTATGGCTACACCTTC.

Concerning this clone itself: Distinct nucleotide sequences in the sample also encode this CDR3. The DNA of the CDR3 is TGTGCCAGCAGTGTAGGACAGGGGATTAACTATGGCTACACCTTC. This gives the protein CASSVGQGINYGYTF. The chain has TRBV6-1 and TRBJ1-2, with 9 bases aligning to TRBD1. V lost 4 bases to trimming and J lost 1 base; unmatched junction nucleotides: 4. Germline assignment: CDR1 MNHNS and CDR2 SASEGT. The CDR3 is 15 residues long.

The J gene is TRBJ2-5, the V gene TRBV7-2; the D call may be TRBD1 or TRBD2 (5 bases each). V was clipped by 1 base and J by 4 bases, with 16 bases between them. The CDR3 is made up of 16 amino acids. Germline V gives CDR1 SGHTA, CDR2 FQGNSA. CDR3 sequence (DNA): TGTGCCAGCAGCTTAGGCGGGCAGGGCTACGCAGAGACCCAGTACTTC. Its translation: CASSLGGQGYAETQYF.

The chain recombines TRBV11-2 with TRBJ1-2; TRBD1 is a possible D gene (6 bases). The V gene lost 3 bases and the J gene lost 14 bases, with 16 bases spanning the gap. There are 12 residues in the CDR3. The germline V gene encodes CDR1 SGHAT and CDR2 FQNNGV. The CDR3 sequence is CASSLGRRGTTF. The CDR3 nucleotides read TGTGCCAGCAGCTTGGGGAGGAGGGGGACAACCTTC.

The V gene is TRBV28, the J gene TRBJ2-1; 7 bases agree with TRBD2. V was clipped by 6 bases and J by 8 bases; unmatched bases: 10. Germline assignment: CDR1 MDHEN and CDR2 SYDVKM. The CDR3 extends over 14 amino acids. CDR3 protein: CASRPAGLNYEQFF. In nucleotides, the CDR3 is TGTGCCAGCAGACCCGCGGGACTAAATTATGAGCAGTTCTTC. The entire variable domain, with the rest obtained from reference TRBV28 and TRBJ2-1, is as follows: DVKVTQSSRYLVKRTGEKVFLECVQDMDHENMFWYRQDPGLGLRLIYFSYDVKMKEKGDIPEGYSVSREKKERFSLILESASTNQTSMYLCASRPAGLNYEQFFGPGTRLTVL.

The chain joins TRBV7-5 to TRBJ1-1. TRBV7-5 is a pseudogene locus. The CDR3 extends over 15 amino acids. The CDR3 region has the DNA TGTGTCAGAAGTCCCCCGGGGGGCAGGAGCACTGAAGCTTTCTTT. Its protein is CVRSPPGGRSTEAFF.

The count of this clone is one. This rearrangement joins TRBV28 to TRBJ1-5, with TRBD1 matching over 7 bases. The CDR3 totals 14 residues. Germline CDR1 MDHEN, CDR2 SYDVKM. The junction had 5 bases not matched to a gene; V was cut back by 6 bases and J by 3 bases. The CDR3 is CASRWTGFNQPQHF. DNA of the CDR3: TGTGCCAGCAGATGGACAGGCTTCAATCAGCCCCAGCATTTT.

The J gene is TRBJ1-6, the V gene TRBV28; 9 nucleotides match TRBD1. The CDR3 totals 16 residues. CDR1 and CDR2 (germline): MDHEN, SYDVKM. Trimming cost V 8 bases and J 3 bases; bases outside gene matches: 8. The chain's CDR3 is CASSGQGIGYNSPLHF. CDR3 nucleotides: TGTGCCAGCTCCGGACAGGGGATAGGCTATAATTCACCCCTCCACTTT. The whole variable domain, remainder taken from reference TRBV28 and TRBJ1-6, is DVKVTQSSRYLVKRTGEKVFLECVQDMDHENMFWYRQDPGLGLRLIYFSYDVKMKEKGDIPEGYSVSREKKERFSLILESASTNQTSMYLCASSGQGIGYNSPLHFGNGTRLTVT.

The chain combines TRBV9 with TRBJ2-1; TRBD2 agrees at 11 bases. The CDR3 contains 16 residues. V lost 1 base to trimming and J lost 1 base; unmatched junction nucleotides: 1. The germline V gene has CDR1 SGDLS and CDR2 YYNGEE. DNA of the CDR3: TGTGCCAGCAGCGTACCTAGCGGGGGGTCCTACAATGAGCAGTTCTTC. As protein: CASSVPSGGSYNEQFF.

V is TRBV30 and J is TRBJ2-7; D uncertain. The CDR3 totals 12 residues. CDR1 GTSNPN and CDR2 SVGIG come from the germline V gene (reference sequence). Trimming took 3 bases from V and 5 from J, leaving 11 bases between them. CDR3 in amino acids: CAWRTGTDEQYF. CDR3 sequence (DNA): TGTGCCTGGAGAACCGGTACTGACGAGCAGTACTTC.

Of note for this clone: Because the CDR3's place on the DNA is in doubt, the DNA is left out and the CDR3 is given as listed by TCRdb. V and J are TRBV27 and TRBJ2-2; the D call TRBD1 from the table was never checked on the DNA. CDR1 MNHEY and CDR2 SMNVEV come from the germline V gene (reference sequence). The CDR3 is made up of 13 amino acids, end residues included. CDR3 residues: CASSFFGQGELFF.

V and J are TRBV15 and TRBJ2-7; D is possibly TRBD2 (6 bases). Per the germline V gene, CDR1 is LNHNV and CDR2 is YYDKDF (reference sequence). The CDR3 consists of 14 residues. Trimming removed 11 bases from V and 0 bases from J, with 17 bases in between. The CDR3 is CAVRGAGPSYEQYF. The CDR3 bases are TGTGCCGTGCGCGGGGCGGGCCCCTCCTACGAGCAGTACTTC.

This chain connects TRBV27 to TRBJ1-5; 12 positions agree with TRBD1. With 3 bases clipped from V and 10 bases from J, the junction kept 7 bases outside the gene matches. Germline V CDR1 and CDR2: MNHEY, SMNVEV (reference sequence). The CDR3 consists of 15 residues. The CDR3 sequence: CASSLGQGAGGPQHF. CDR3 DNA sequence: TGTGCCAGCAGTTTGGGACAGGGGGCGGGAGGTCCCCAGCATTTT.

The chain employs TRBV7-9 and TRBJ2-7, with 7 positions matching TRBD1. After removal of 3 bases from V and 6 bases from J, the junction contained 5 bases not matched to a gene. Germline loops: CDR1 SEHNR, CDR2 FQNEAQ (reference sequence). The CDR3 runs 13 residues. The CDR3 protein is CASSLGDSTEQYF. For the CDR3, the DNA is TGTGCCAGCAGCTTGGGGGACAGTACCGAGCAGTACTTC.

The rearrangement joins TRBV28 to TRBJ2-7; D is possibly TRBD1 (6 bases). The CDR3 covers 14 residues. V lost 2 bases to trimming and J lost 4 bases, with 12 bases between them. The V gene's germline CDR1 is MDHEN and CDR2 SYDVKM. CDR3 DNA: TGTGCCAGCAGTTTAGGGACAAGACTTTACGAGCAGTACTTC. It translates to CASSLGTRLYEQYF.

The sample holds a few counts of this clone. The chain has TRBV6-7 and TRBJ2-2; TRBD2 might be the D (6 bases). TRBV6-7 has ORF status, its function being uncertain. Trimming left V 4 bases short and J 1 base short, with 7 bases between. The CDR3 loop spans 14 amino acids. The CDR3 is CASSWGENTGELFF. The CDR3 coding sequence is TGTGCCAGCAGTTGGGGGGAGAACACCGGGGAGCTGTTTTTT.